The 2 T cell receptor beta chains reported below all come from one sample, sequenced in a study of blood T cell repertoires in COVID-19. Assay: immunoSEQ multiplex PCR; the TCRdb copy retains only in-frame clones and omits some. The sample carries hundreds of thousands of clones, 70% to 90% recorded once. The sequenced sample was peripheral blood. Every receptor here comes from a man aged 18 to 30 with active or convalescent COVID-19.

The V and J genes are TRBV29-1 and TRBJ1-5; TRBD1 is a possible D gene (6 bases). This CDR3 is built from 13 residues. Germline V lookup: CDR1 SQVTM, CDR2 ANQGSEA. Deletions cut 1 base from V and 7 bases from J, with 11 bases between. DNA of the CDR3: TGCAGCGTTGAAGCAGGGGTCGGGCAGCCCCAGCATTTT. This gives the protein CSVEAGVGQPQHF.

A few counts support this clone. This chain joins TRBV7-2 and TRBJ1-1; D possibly corresponds to TRBD1 (6 bases). This CDR3 is built from 14 residues. Between the trimmed V and J ends, which lost 5 bases and 0 bases, there was a span of 10 bases. CDR1 and CDR2 from the germline V gene are SGHTA and FQGNSA. The CDR3 coding sequence is TGTGCCAGCAGCATGGACAGATTGAACACTGAAGCTTTCTTT. Translated: CASSMDRLNTEAFF.